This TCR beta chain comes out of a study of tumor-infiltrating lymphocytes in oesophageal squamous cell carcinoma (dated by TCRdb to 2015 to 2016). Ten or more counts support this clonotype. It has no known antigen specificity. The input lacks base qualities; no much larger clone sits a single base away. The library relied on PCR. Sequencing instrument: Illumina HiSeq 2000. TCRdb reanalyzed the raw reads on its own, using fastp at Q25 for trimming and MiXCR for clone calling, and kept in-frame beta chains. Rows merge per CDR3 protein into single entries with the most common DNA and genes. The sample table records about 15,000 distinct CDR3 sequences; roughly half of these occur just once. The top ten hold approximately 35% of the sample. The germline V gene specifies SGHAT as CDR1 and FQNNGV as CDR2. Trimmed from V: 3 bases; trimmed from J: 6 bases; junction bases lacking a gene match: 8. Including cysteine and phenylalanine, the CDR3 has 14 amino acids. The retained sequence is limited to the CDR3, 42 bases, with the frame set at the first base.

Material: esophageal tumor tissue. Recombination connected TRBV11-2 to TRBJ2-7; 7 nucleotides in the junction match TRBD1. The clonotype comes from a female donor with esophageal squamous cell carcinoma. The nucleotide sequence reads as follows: TGTGCCAGCAGCTTGACAGGGACGGGCCTCGAGCAGTACTTC. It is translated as CASSLTGTGLEQYF.